This T cell receptor beta chain stems from a study of Ad26.COV2.S vaccination and SARS-CoV-2 variants. Study-level background: The study gave Ad26.COV2.S intramuscularly, once or twice 56 days apart.

On this clone itself: Its antigen is not known.

TCRdb keeps only in-frame clones here, not all; method: immunoSEQ multiplex PCR. This sample yields a few hundred thousand clones, of which roughly 90% are seen a single time; about 1.7% belongs to the top ten. Germline V gives CDR1 MNHEY, CDR2 SMNVEV (reference sequence). This CDR3 region has 14 residues. Trimming cost V 5 bases and J 12 bases, with 19 bases left between them. Study-wide points: Placebo recipients and vaccine recipients were similar in non-spike TCR breadth. Total T cell responses may have been underestimated by the TCR breadth and depth analyses.

Treatment described: over 15 received Ad26.COV2.S at low or high dose, single or two shots; several received placebo; per-sample allocation not given. Specimens were obtained on day 63 following the first vaccine or placebo injection. Boston provided a donor who was an adult aged 18-55 years. The chain is built from TRBV27 and TRBJ1-4, with no clear D. Material: peripheral blood, obtained in a trial of Ad26.COV2.S vaccine versus placebo. The origin of this receptor is a person aged 18-65 years who received the Ad26.COV2.S COVID-19 vaccine or a placebo. The CDR3 DNA reads TGTGCCAGCAGTCGCCGACATGATATAAGGGAACTGTTTTTT. It specifies CASSRRHDIRELFF.